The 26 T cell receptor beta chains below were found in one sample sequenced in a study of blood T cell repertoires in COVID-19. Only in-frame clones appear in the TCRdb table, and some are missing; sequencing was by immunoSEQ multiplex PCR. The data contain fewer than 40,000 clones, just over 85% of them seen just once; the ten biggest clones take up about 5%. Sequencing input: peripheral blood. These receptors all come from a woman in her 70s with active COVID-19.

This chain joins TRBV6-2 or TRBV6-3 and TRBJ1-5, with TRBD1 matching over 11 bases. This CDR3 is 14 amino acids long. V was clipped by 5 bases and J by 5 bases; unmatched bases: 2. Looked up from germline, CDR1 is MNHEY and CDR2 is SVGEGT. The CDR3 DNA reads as TGTGCCAGCAGTGGGACAGGGGGATATCAGCCCCAGCATTTT. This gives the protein CASSGTGGYQPQHF.

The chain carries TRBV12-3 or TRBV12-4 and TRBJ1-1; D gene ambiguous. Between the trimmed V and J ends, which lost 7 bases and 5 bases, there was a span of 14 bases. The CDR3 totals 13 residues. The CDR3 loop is CASTSAGRTEAFF. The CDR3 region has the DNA TGTGCCAGCACCTCTGCTGGTCGGACTGAAGCTTTCTTT.

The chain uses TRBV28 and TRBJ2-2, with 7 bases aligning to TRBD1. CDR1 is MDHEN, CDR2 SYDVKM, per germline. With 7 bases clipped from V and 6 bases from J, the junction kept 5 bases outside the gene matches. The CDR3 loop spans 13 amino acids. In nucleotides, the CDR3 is TGTGCCAGCACCCGACAGGGCCCCGGGGAGCTGTTTTTT. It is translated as CASTRQGPGELFF.

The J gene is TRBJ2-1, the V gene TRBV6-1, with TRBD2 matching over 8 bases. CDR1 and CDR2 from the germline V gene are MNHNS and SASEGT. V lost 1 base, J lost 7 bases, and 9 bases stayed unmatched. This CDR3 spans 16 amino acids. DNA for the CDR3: TGTGCCAGCAGTGAAGAAACTAGCGGCCTTAGGAATGAGCAGTTCTTC. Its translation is CASSEETSGLRNEQFF.

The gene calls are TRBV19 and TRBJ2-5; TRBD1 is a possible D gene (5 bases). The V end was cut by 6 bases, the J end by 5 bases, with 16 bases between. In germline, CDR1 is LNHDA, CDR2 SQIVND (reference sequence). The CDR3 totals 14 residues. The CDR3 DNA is TGTGCCAGTAGGGGAAAGGGGCTGGGGGAGACCCAGTACTTC. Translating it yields CASRGKGLGETQYF.

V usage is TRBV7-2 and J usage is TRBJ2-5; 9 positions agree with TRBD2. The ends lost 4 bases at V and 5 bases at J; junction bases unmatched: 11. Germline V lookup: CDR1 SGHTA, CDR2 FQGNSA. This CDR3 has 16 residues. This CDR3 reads CASSSPIAGAGETQYF. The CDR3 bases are TGTGCCAGCAGCTCCCCCATAGCGGGGGCGGGGGAGACCCAGTACTTC.

CDR3 DNA sequence: TGTGCCAGCAGCTTAAGGGGGTCATCACCCCTCCACTTT. This translates into CASSLRGSSPLHF. The rearrangement joins TRBV5-6 to TRBJ1-6; D may be TRBD1 (6 bases). The germline V gene has CDR1 SGHDT and CDR2 YYEEEE. Deletions cut 2 bases from V and 10 bases from J, with 10 bases between. The CDR3 runs 13 residues. Together with reference TRBV5-6 and TRBJ1-6, the CDR3 gives the full variable domain: DAGVTQSPTHLIKTRGQQVTLRCSPKSGHDTVSWYQQALGQGPQFIFQYYEEEERQRGNFPDRFSGHQFPNYSSELNVNALLLGDSALYLCASSLRGSSPLHFGNGTRLTVT.

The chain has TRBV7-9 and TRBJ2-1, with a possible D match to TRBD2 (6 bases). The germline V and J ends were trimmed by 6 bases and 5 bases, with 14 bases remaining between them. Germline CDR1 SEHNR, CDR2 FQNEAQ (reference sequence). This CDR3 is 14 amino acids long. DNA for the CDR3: TGTGCCAGCAGTCACGGGAGCCGTAACAATGAGCAGTTCTTC. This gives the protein CASSHGSRNNEQFF.

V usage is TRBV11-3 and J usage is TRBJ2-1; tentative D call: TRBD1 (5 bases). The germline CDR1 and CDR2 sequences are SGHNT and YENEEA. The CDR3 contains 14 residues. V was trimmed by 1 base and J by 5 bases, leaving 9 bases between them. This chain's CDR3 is CASSLVPRDNEQFF. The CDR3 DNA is TGTGCCAGCAGCTTAGTCCCCAGGGACAATGAGCAGTTCTTC.

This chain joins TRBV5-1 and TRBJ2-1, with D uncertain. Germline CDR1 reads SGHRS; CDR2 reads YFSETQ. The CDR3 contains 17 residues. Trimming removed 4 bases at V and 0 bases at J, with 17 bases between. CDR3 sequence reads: CASSATTVPSSYNEQFF. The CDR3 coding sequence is TGCGCCAGCAGCGCGACCACTGTTCCTAGCTCCTACAATGAGCAGTTCTTC.

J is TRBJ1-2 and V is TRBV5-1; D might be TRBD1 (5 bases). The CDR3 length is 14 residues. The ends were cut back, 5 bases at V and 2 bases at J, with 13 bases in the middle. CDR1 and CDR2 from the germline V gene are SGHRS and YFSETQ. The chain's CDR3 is CASSSNQGNYGYTF. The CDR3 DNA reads TGCGCCAGCAGTTCAAACCAGGGCAACTATGGCTACACCTTC.

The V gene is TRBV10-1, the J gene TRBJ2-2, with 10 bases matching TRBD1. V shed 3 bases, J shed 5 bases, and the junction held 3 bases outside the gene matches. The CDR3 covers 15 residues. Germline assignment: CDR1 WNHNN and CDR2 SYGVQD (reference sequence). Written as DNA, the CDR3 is TGCGCCAGCAGTGACCAGGGACAGGGGACCGGGGAGCTGTTTTTT. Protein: CASSDQGQGTGELFF.

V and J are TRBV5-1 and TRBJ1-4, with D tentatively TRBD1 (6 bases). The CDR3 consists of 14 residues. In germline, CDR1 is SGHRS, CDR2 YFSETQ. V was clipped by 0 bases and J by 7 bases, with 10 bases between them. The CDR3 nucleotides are TGCGCCAGCAGCTTGGACAGGGCGGCTGAAAAACTGTTTTTT. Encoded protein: CASSLDRAAEKLFF.

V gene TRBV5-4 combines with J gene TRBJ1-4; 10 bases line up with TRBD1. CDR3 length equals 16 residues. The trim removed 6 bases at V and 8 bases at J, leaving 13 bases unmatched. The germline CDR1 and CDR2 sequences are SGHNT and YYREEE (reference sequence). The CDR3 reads CASTRDRGNRGEKLFF. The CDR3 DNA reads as TGTGCCAGCACCCGGGACAGGGGAAATCGGGGGGAAAAACTGTTTTTT.

CDR3 sequence reads: CASSQRYQETQYF. The CDR3 DNA follows: TGTGCCAGCAGCCAGAGGTACCAAGAGACCCAGTACTTC. The chain employs TRBV2 and TRBJ2-5; D not resolved. The CDR3 has 13 residues. CDR1 is SNHLY, CDR2 FYNNEI, per germline. V was clipped by 6 bases and J by 0 bases, with 8 bases between them.

CDR3 DNA: TGTGCCAGCGTTGTGGCACTAGGGACAGATACGCAGTATTTT. This sequence encodes CASVVALGTDTQYF. The rearrangement joins TRBV6-6 to TRBJ2-3, with D perhaps TRBD2 (5 bases). Trimming pared 8 bases from V and 3 bases from J, leaving 15 bases between. From germline, CDR1 is MNHNY and CDR2 SVGAGI (reference sequence). There are 14 residues in the CDR3.

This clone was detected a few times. The CDR3 DNA sequence: TGTGCCAGCAGCTTGGGAACGGACTATGGCTACACCTTC. Its translation is CASSLGTDYGYTF. This chain joins TRBV5-4 and TRBJ1-2; no clear D. Germline-derived CDR1 and CDR2 are SGHNT and YYREEE (reference sequence). The CDR3 covers 13 residues. V lost 0 bases and J 3 bases, leaving 6 bases between the germline ends.

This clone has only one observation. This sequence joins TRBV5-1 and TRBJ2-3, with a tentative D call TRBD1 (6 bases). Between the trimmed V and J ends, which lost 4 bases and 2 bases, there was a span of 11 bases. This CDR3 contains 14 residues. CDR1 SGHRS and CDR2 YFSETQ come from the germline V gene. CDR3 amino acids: CASSPGQITDTQYF. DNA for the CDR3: TGCGCCAGCAGCCCCGGACAGATCACAGATACGCAGTATTTT.

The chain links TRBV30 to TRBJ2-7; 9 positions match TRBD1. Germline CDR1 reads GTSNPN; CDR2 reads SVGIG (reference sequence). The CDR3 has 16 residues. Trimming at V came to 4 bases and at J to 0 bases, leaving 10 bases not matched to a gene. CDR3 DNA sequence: TGTGCCTGGAATCTATCCGGGACAGGGTCCTCCTACGAGCAGTACTTC. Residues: CAWNLSGTGSSYEQYF.

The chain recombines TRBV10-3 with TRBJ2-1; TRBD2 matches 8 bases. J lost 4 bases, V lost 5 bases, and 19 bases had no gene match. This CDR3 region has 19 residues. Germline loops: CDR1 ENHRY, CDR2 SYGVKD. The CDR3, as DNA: TGTGCCATCAGTTACGGGGGGCTAGCGGGTAAAACGGGTTACAATGAGCAGTTCTTC. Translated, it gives CAISYGGLAGKTGYNEQFF.

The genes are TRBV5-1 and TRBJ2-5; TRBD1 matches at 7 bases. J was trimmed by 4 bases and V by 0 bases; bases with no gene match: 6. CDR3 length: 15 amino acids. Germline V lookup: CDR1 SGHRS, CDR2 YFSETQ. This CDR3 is CASSLAGDRVETQYF. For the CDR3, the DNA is TGCGCCAGCAGCTTGGCGGGCGACAGGGTAGAGACCCAGTACTTC.

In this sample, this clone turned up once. CDR3 bases: TGCAGCGTTGAAGGGGGAGACGGCTACACCTTC. Protein: CSVEGGDGYTF. This sequence joins TRBV29-1 and TRBJ1-2; D is unresolved. Trimming removed 1 base at V and 8 bases at J, with 8 bases between. Per germline, CDR1 SQVTM and CDR2 ANQGSEA. This CDR3 has 11 amino acids. Drawing the rest from reference TRBV29-1 and TRBJ1-2, the complete variable domain is SAVISQKPSRDICQRGTSLTIQCQVDSQVTMMFWYRQQPGQSLTLIATANQGSEATYESGFVIDKFPISRPNLTFSTLTVSNMSPEDSSIYLCSVEGGDGYTFGSGTRLTVV.

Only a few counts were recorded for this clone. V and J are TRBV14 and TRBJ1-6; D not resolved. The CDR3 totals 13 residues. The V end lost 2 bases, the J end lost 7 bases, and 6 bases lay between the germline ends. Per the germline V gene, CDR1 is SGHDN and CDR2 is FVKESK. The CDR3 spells CASSQLFNSPLHF. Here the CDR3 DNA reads TGTGCCAGCAGCCAACTATTCAATTCACCCCTCCACTTT.

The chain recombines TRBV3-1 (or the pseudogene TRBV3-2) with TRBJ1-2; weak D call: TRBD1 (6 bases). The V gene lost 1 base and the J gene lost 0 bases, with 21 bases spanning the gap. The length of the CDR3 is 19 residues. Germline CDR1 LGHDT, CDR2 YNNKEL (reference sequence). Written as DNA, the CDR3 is TGTGCCAGCAGCCAAGCATTAGGGAAGAGCAGGGGAGCTAACTATGGCTACACCTTC. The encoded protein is CASSQALGKSRGANYGYTF.

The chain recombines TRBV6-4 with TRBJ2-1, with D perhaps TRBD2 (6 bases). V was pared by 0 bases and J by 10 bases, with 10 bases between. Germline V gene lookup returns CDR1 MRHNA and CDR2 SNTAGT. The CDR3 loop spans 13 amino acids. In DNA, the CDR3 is TGTGCCAGCAGTGACTCGGCGGGACGCGAGCAGTTCTTC. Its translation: CASSDSAGREQFF.

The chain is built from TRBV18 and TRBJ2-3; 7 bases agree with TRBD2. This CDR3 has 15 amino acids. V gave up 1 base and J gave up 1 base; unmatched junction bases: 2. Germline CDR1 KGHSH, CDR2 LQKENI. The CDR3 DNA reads TGTGCCAGCTCACCACTCCTAGCGGGCACAGATACGCAGTATTTT. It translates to CASSPLLAGTDTQYF.